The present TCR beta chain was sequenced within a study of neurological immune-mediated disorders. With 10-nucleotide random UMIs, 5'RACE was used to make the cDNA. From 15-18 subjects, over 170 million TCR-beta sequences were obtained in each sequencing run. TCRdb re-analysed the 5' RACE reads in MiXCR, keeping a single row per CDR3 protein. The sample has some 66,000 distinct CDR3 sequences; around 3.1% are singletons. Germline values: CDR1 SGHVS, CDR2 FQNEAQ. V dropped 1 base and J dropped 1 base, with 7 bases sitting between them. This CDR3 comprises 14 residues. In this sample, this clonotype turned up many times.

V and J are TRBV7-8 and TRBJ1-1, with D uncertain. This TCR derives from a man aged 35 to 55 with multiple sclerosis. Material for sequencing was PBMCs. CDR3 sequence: CASSLEQTNTEAFF. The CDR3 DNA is TGTGCCAGCAGCTTAGAACAGACGAACACTGAAGCTTTCTTT.